A selection of T cell receptor beta chains follows, all from one sample in a study of blood T cell repertoires in COVID-19. Data came from immunoSEQ multiplex PCR; TCRdb stores just in-frame clones and leaves some out. The sample carries over 25,000 clones, roughly 84% recorded once. Sequenced material: peripheral blood. These receptors originate from a human donor in a cohort sampled during active COVID-19. The donor label of this sample is uncertain. Both conserved end residues are part of each CDR3. Each record gives: clone size, J gene, D gene, V gene, CDR3 DNA, CDR3 protein. A D gene is named only where the DNA matches it firmly. Clone size, where shown, is once, few, many, or a class for clones that have expanded.

>NA|TRBJ2-5|TRBD2|TRBV29-1
TGCAGCGCCCTAGGGGGACTCGCGGGGGGGCATCGAGAAGAGACCCAGTACTTC
CSALGGLAGGHREETQYF
>once|TRBJ2-1|NA|TRBV6-5
TGTGCCAGCAGTTACTCGCTAACAGCTACATACAATGAGCAGTTCTTC
CASSYSLTATYNEQFF
>few|TRBJ2-1|TRBD2|TRBV5-1
TGCGCCAGCAGCTTGAGGGTCTTACGCCTTGGGGAGGGCAATGAGCAGTTCTTC
CASSLRVLRLGEGNEQFF
>NA|TRBJ2-3|NA|TRBV5-4
TGTGCCAGCAGCCCGCGGACAGCCTCCGGCACAGATACGCAGTATTTT
CASSPRTASGTDTQYF
>NA|TRBJ2-3|TRBD2|TRBV5-8
TGTGCCAGCAGCTTTCAGTCTAGCGGGGGGAGTACGCAGTATTTT
CASSFQSSGGSTQYF
>NA|TRBJ1-4|NA|TRBV28
TGTGCCAGCACCCCGGGCGGGGCCATCAAACTGTTTTTT
CASTPGGAIKLFF
>NA|TRBJ2-2|TRBD1|TRBV19
TGTGCCAGTAGTATTCACAGGGGATCGAACACCGGGGAGCTGTTTTTT
CASSIHRGSNTGELFF
>NA|TRBJ1-2|NA|TRBV7-8
TGTGCCAGCAGCTCCGGACAGAACTATGGCTACACCTTC
CASSSGQNYGYTF
>NA|TRBJ2-5|NA|TRBV27
TGTGCCAGCAGTCCCTGGACAGTGGACCAAGAGACCCAGTACTTC
CASSPWTVDQETQYF
>NA|TRBJ2-3|TRBD2|TRBV6-4
TGTGCCAGCAGCAGAGGGACTAGCGGGGCTCCAGATACGCAGTATTTT
CASSRGTSGAPDTQYF
>NA|TRBJ2-3|TRBD2|TRBV4-1
TGCGCCAGCAGCCAAGATGGTAGCGGGGTAGATACGCAGTATTTT
CASSQDGSGVDTQYF
>once|TRBJ1-5|NA|TRBV4-3
TGCGCCAGCAGCCAAGATCTGTTTCAGCCCCAGCATTTT
CASSQDLFQPQHF
>NA|TRBJ2-7|TRBD1|TRBV5-1
TGCGCCAGCAGCTTCACGGGACAGAGCTCCTACGAGCAGTACTTC
CASSFTGQSSYEQYF
>once|TRBJ2-4|NA|TRBV11-2
TGTGCCAGCAGTACAGGGATAGCCAAAAACATTCAGTACTTC
CASSTGIAKNIQYF
>few|TRBJ2-7|TRBD1|TRBV3-1/TRBV3-2
TGTGCCAGCAGCCAAGTAGCAGGGGGCAACTACGAGCAGTACTTC
CASSQVAGGNYEQYF
>NA|TRBJ2-7|TRBD1|TRBV9
TGTGCCAGCAGCCCGGGGACAGGGGGCCTGTACGAGCAGTACTTC
CASSPGTGGLYEQYF
>NA|TRBJ1-2|TRBD1|TRBV4-1
TGCGCCAGCAGCCAGGCCGGGACAGGGCTCACTAAATTCTATGGCTACACCTTC
CASSQAGTGLTKFYGYTF
>medium-sized|TRBJ2-7|NA|TRBV5-4
TGTGCCAGCAGCTTGGGGGGCGAGGGGGAATACGAGCAGTACTTC
CASSLGGEGEYEQYF
>NA|TRBJ1-5|TRBD1|TRBV12-5
TGTGCTAGTGGTTCCACAGGGGTGGGGCAGCCCCAGCATTTT
CASGSTGVGQPQHF
>NA|TRBJ1-6|TRBD1|TRBV7-2
TGTGCCAGCAGCCCCCCTTTGACAGGGAATAATTCACCCCTCCACTTT
CASSPPLTGNNSPLHF
>NA|TRBJ2-7|TRBD1|TRBV25-1
TGTGCCAGCGTCAAGACAGGGCGCTCCTACGAGCAGTACTTC
CASVKTGRSYEQYF
>NA|TRBJ2-1|NA|TRBV11-2
TGTGCCAGCAGTTATGACAGTAAGGGGCACAATGAGCAGTTCTTC
CASSYDSKGHNEQFF
>once|TRBJ2-3|TRBD2|TRBV9
TGTGCCAGCAGCGCGGGGACTAGCGGGGGAGATACGCAGTATTTT
CASSAGTSGGDTQYF
>NA|TRBJ2-3|TRBD2|TRBV5-4
TGTGCCAGCAGGCCTGGACTAGCGGGGGGGCGGACAGATACGCAGTATTTT
CASRPGLAGGRTDTQYF
>NA|TRBJ2-2|NA|TRBV2
TGTGCCAGCAGTGGGCGGCGGGGTCCCAAGGGGACCGGGGAGCTGTTTTTT
CASSGRRGPKGTGELFF
>NA|TRBJ1-1|TRBD1|TRBV5-1
TGCGCCAGCAGCTTGGGACAGGGGAGTACTGAAGCTTTCTTT
CASSLGQGSTEAFF
>NA|TRBJ1-3|NA|TRBV10-3
TGTGCCATCAGTGAGTCGAGTAACAGGGTTGGAAACACCATATATTTT
CAISESSNRVGNTIYF
>NA|TRBJ1-2|TRBD1|TRBV19
TGTGCCAGTAGTACGCCTGTGACAGGGCCTCTCTATGGCTACACCTTC
CASSTPVTGPLYGYTF
>NA|TRBJ1-6|TRBD1|TRBV20-1
TGCAGTGCTAGTGGGACAGATTCCTATAATTCACCCCTCCACTTT
CSASGTDSYNSPLHF
>NA|TRBJ2-3|NA|TRBV28
TGTGCCAGCAGCCCCGGGGGATCTGGCACAGATACGCAGTATTTT
CASSPGGSGTDTQYF
>few|TRBJ1-5|NA|TRBV7-3
TGTGCCAGCAGCTTAACGACTGGACAGCCCCAGCATTTT
CASSLTTGQPQHF
>NA|TRBJ1-1|NA|TRBV3-1/TRBV3-2
TGTGCCAGCAGCCTAACAGGGCCCCCAAGTCTAGCTTTCTTT
CASSLTGPPSLAFF
>NA|TRBJ2-5|TRBD2|TRBV7-2
TGTGCCAGCAGCTTAGGGACTAGCGGGGGGAACCGGCGTGAGACCCAGTACTTC
CASSLGTSGGNRRETQYF
>NA|TRBJ1-1|TRBD1|TRBV6-5
TGTGCCAGCAGACTATCGGGACAGGGGGCGGTGGAAGCTTTCTTT
CASRLSGQGAVEAFF
>NA|TRBJ2-5|TRBD1|TRBV2
TGTGCCAGCAGTGAGGACAGGGGGCGGGGAAAAGAGACCCAGTACTTC
CASSEDRGRGKETQYF
>NA|TRBJ2-7|NA|TRBV27
TGTGCCAGCAGGCGCGACAGGTTCTACGAGCAGTACTTC
CASRRDRFYEQYF
>NA|TRBJ1-5|NA|TRBV4-2
TGTGCCAGCAGCCATACGGGGTCCGGGCAGCCCCAGCATTTT
CASSHTGSGQPQHF
>NA|TRBJ2-7|TRBD2|TRBV14
TGTGCCAGCAGCCCTTATACGGGACTAGCGGCCGGGGCCTACGAGCAGTACTTC
CASSPYTGLAAGAYEQYF
>NA|TRBJ1-2|TRBD1|TRBV24-1
TGTGCCACCAGGGGGGACAGAAAGGGCAGCTATGGCTACACCTTC
CATRGDRKGSYGYTF
>NA|TRBJ2-2|TRBD1|TRBV3-1/TRBV3-2
TGTGCCAGCAGCACGACAGGGGGCACCGGGGAGCTGTTTTTT
CASSTTGGTGELFF
>NA|TRBJ2-3|NA|TRBV3-1/TRBV3-2
TGTGCCAGCAGCCTTTTTGGGCGGGGAAGAGGCGCAGATACGCAGTATTTT
CASSLFGRGRGADTQYF